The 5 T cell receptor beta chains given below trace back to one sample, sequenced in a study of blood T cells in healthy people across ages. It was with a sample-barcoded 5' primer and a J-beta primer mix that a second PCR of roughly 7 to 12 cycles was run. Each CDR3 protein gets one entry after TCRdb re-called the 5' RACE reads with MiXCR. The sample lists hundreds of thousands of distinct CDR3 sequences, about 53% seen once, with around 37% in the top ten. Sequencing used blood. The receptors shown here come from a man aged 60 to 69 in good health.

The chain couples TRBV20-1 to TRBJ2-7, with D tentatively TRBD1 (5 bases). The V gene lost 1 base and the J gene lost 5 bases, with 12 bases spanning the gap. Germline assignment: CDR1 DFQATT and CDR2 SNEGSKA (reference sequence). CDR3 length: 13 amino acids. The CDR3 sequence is CSARVSGLNEQYF. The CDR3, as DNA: TGCAGTGCTAGAGTCTCAGGGTTGAACGAGCAGTACTTC.

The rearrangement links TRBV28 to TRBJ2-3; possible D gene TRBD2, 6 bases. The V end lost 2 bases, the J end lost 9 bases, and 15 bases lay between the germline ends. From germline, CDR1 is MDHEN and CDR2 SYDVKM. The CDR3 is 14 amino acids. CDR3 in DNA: TGTGCCAGCAGTTTAGGCGGGGAAATGACGACGCAGTATTTT. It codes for CASSLGGEMTTQYF.

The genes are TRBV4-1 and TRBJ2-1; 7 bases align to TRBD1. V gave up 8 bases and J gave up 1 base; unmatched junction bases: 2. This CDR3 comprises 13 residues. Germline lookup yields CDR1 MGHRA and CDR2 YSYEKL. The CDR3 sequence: CASGQASYNEQFF. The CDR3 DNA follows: TGCGCCAGCGGACAGGCTTCCTACAATGAGCAGTTCTTC.

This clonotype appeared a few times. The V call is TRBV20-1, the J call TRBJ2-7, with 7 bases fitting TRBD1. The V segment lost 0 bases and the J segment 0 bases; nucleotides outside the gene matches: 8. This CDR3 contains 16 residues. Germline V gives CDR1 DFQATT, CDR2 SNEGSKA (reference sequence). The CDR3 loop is CSARDWGRGSSYEQYF. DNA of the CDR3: TGCAGTGCTAGAGATTGGGGCAGGGGGAGCTCCTACGAGCAGTACTTC.

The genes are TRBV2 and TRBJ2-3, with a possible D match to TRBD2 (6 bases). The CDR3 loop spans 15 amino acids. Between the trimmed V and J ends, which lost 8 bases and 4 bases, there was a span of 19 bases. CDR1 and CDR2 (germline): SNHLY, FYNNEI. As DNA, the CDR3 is TGTGCCAGCCGCCAGGACGGAGGGTTCGCAGATACGCAGTATTTT. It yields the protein CASRQDGGFADTQYF.